These 15 T cell receptor beta chains originate from one sample sequenced in a study of PD-1 blockade in classical Hodgkin lymphoma. Assay: immunoSEQ multiplex PCR; the TCRdb copy retains only in-frame clones and omits some. The sample records about 93,000 clones, 78% being singletons. Time point: cycle 4 day 1 (C4D1), after 5 to 7 weeks of nivolumab. Following autologous stem cell transplantation, relapse occurred in every patient, and exposure to brentuximab vedotin varied. Sequenced material: peripheral blood mononuclear cells (PBMCs), taken before the fourth cycle of nivolumab. The receptor set was obtained from a human donor with classical Hodgkin lymphoma.

The CDR3 protein is CATSTRLAEGDTQYF. DNA for the CDR3: TGTGCCACCAGCACTCGACTAGCAGAGGGAGATACGCAGTATTTT. V and J are TRBV15 and TRBJ2-3, with 7 positions matching TRBD2. The CDR3 sequence is 15 residues long. With 4 bases clipped from V and 5 bases from J, the junction kept 9 bases outside the gene matches. In germline, CDR1 is LNHNV, CDR2 YYDKDF (reference sequence).

This rearrangement joins TRBV23-1 to TRBJ2-2, with 10 bases aligning to TRBD2. TRBV23-1 belongs to the ORF category, with a function that is uncertain. This CDR3 is 17 amino acids long. Trimming cost V 0 bases and J 4 bases; bases outside gene matches: 5. The CDR3 sequence is CASSQSPSGGGTGELFF. The CDR3 DNA is TGCGCCAGCAGTCAATCCCCTAGCGGGGGAGGCACCGGGGAGCTGTTTTTT.

The chain couples TRBV7-2 to TRBJ2-5, with D possibly being TRBD2 (5 bases). V was trimmed by 2 bases and J by 0 bases, leaving 7 bases between them. The CDR3 has 14 residues. CDR1 and CDR2 from the germline V gene are SGHTA and FQGNSA. CDR3 loop: CASSLREYQETQYF. The CDR3 DNA is TGTGCCAGCAGCTTAAGGGAGTACCAAGAGACCCAGTACTTC.

The rearrangement links TRBV5-1 to TRBJ2-3; 10 bases align to TRBD2. The CDR3 totals 16 residues. The germline V gene encodes CDR1 SGHRS and CDR2 YFSETQ. Unmatched junction bases numbered 3, after V lost 1 base and J lost 1 base. CDR3 DNA: TGCGCCAGCAGCTTGTCCCTAGCGGGGGGCACAGATACGCAGTATTTT. Amino acid sequence: CASSLSLAGGTDTQYF.

The chain uses TRBV6-5 and TRBJ2-3, with D possibly being TRBD1 (7 bases). The germline gives CDR1 MNHEY, CDR2 SVGAGI. Trimming cost V 5 bases and J 8 bases, with 11 bases left between them. This CDR3 contains 12 residues. The CDR3 bases are TGTGCCAGCAGTGGAGGGGGCGGTACGCAGTATTTT. This translates into CASSGGGGTQYF.

The CDR3 sequence: CASSSYRGPTYEQYF. The CDR3 DNA sequence: TGTGCCAGCAGCTCTTACAGGGGCCCGACCTACGAGCAGTACTTC. This chain uses TRBV7-2 with TRBJ2-7; the match to TRBD1 covers 7 bases. From germline, CDR1 is SGHTA and CDR2 FQGNSA. Unmatched junction bases numbered 8, after V lost 4 bases and J lost 2 bases. The CDR3 covers 15 residues.

This chain joins TRBV14 and TRBJ2-5; 7 bases agree with TRBD1. The junction had 17 bases not matched to a gene; V was cut back by 5 bases and J by 2 bases. CDR3 length: 18 residues. Per germline, CDR1 SGHDN and CDR2 FVKESK. In DNA, the CDR3 is TGTGCCAGCAGCTCACTTTACCCTTCAGGGGGTCGGCAAGAGACCCAGTACTTC. Its translation is CASSSLYPSGGRQETQYF.

The chain has TRBV9 and TRBJ2-7; the D gene is possibly TRBD1 (6 bases). V was cut by 0 bases and J by 3 bases, with 13 bases left in between. CDR3 size: 15 residues. Germline V gene lookup returns CDR1 SGDLS and CDR2 YYNGEE. Here the CDR3 DNA reads TGTGCCAGCAGCGTAGATGTCAGGGGCATCTACGAGCAGTACTTC. Its translation is CASSVDVRGIYEQYF.

The chain links TRBV18 to TRBJ2-5; D unclear. This CDR3 is built from 15 residues. Looked up from germline, CDR1 is KGHSH and CDR2 is LQKENI. Trimming took 3 bases from V and 3 from J, leaving 14 bases between them. CDR3 amino acids: CASSPARTSKETQYF. In DNA form, the CDR3 reads TGTGCCAGCTCACCGGCCCGGACGTCCAAAGAGACCCAGTACTTC.

This clone was detected only once. J is TRBJ2-5 and V is TRBV5-1, with a tentative D call TRBD1 (6 bases). Germline CDR1 and CDR2: SGHRS and YFSETQ. Between the trimmed V and J ends, which lost 4 bases and 4 bases, there was a span of 11 bases. This CDR3 has 13 amino acids. The CDR3 DNA is TGCGCCAGCAGCCGGGACACGAGAGAGACCCAGTACTTC. Its protein is CASSRDTRETQYF.

J is TRBJ1-4 and V is TRBV18; 10 bases align to TRBD1. CDR1 is KGHSH, CDR2 LQKENI, per germline. This CDR3 is built from 16 residues. V was clipped by 5 bases and J by 6 bases; unmatched bases: 9. In nucleotides, the CDR3 is TGTGCCAGCTCATTCGGGACAGGGGTGTTATATGAAAAACTGTTTTTT. This encodes CASSFGTGVLYEKLFF.

This clone was detected only a few times. The genes are TRBV19 and TRBJ2-2; unclear D gene. The V gene's germline CDR1 is LNHDA and CDR2 SQIVND (reference sequence). This CDR3 region has 14 residues. V lost 5 bases to trimming and J lost 3 bases, with 10 bases between them. CDR3 sequence reads: CASSSGRDTGELFF. DNA for the CDR3: TGTGCCAGTAGTTCCGGACGAGACACCGGGGAGCTGTTTTTT.

CDR3 in amino acids: CASSLRVTGELFF. CDR3 in DNA: TGCGCCAGCAGCTTAAGGGTCACCGGGGAGCTGTTTTTT. The rearrangement uses TRBV5-1 and TRBJ2-2; no definite D call. The V gene lost 2 bases and the J gene lost 4 bases, with 6 bases spanning the gap. CDR1 and CDR2 (germline): SGHRS, YFSETQ. CDR3 length: 13 residues.

The chain links TRBV18 to TRBJ2-3; TRBD1 matches 10 bases. The CDR3 is made up of 15 amino acids. With 6 bases clipped from V and 0 bases from J, the junction kept 3 bases outside the gene matches. Germline assignment: CDR1 KGHSH and CDR2 LQKENI. The CDR3 here is CASSQGQGSTDTQYF. The DNA of the CDR3 is TGTGCCAGCTCTCAGGGACAGGGGAGCACAGATACGCAGTATTTT.

As DNA, the CDR3 is TGTGCCAGTAGTATCAGGCGAGGGACGGTAAACACTGAAGCTTTCTTT. Translation gives CASSIRRGTVNTEAFF. The chain joins TRBV19 to TRBJ1-1, with D possibly TRBD1 on 5 matching bases. The CDR3 loop spans 16 amino acids. Deletions cut 3 bases from V and 2 bases from J, with 16 bases between. CDR1 and CDR2 (germline): LNHDA, SQIVND (reference sequence).